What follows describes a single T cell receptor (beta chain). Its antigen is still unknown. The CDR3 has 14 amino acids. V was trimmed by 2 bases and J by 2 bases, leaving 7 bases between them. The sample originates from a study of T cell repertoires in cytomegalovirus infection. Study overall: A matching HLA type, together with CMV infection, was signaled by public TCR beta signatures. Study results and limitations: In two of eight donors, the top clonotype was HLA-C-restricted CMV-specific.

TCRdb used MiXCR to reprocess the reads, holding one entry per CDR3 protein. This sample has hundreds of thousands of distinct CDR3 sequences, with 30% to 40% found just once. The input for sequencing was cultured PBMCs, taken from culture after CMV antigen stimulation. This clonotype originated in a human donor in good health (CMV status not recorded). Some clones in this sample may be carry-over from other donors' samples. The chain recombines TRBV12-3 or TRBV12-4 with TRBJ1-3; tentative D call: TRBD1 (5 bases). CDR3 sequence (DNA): TGTGCCAGCAGTTTAAAGGGACCTGGAAACACCATATATTTT. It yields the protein CASSLKGPGNTIYF.